Presented here are 15 T cell receptor beta chains from one specimen sequenced in a study of T cells in Graves' hyperthyroidism and ophthalmopathy. From RNA transcripts, TCR beta CDR3 regions were amplified. First-round RT-PCR targeting the TCR CDR3 was performed with the HTBI primer set. TCRdb reanalysed the multiplex PCR reads using MiXCR and keeps one entry per CDR3 protein. This table holds over 450,000 distinct CDR3 sequences, 17% found once. Sequenced material: blood. All receptors come from a woman younger than 30 with Graves' ophthalmopathy.

There are many counts of this clonotype. V is TRBV7-8 and J is TRBJ2-4; 7 bases match TRBD2. This CDR3 comprises 17 residues. Germline assignment: CDR1 SGHVS and CDR2 FQNEAQ. V shed 1 base, J shed 5 bases, and the junction held 11 bases outside the gene matches. The CDR3, as DNA: TGTGCCAGCAGCTTAGGGGGAGGCAGTCTAGCGGAAAACATTCAGTACTTC. This sequence encodes CASSLGGGSLAENIQYF. The full variable domain, its missing parts supplied by reference TRBV7-8 and TRBJ2-4, is GAGVSQSPRYKVAKRGQDVALRCDPISGHVSLFWYQQALGQGPEFLTYFQNEAQLDKSGLPSDRFFAERPEGSVSTLKIQRTQQEDSAVYLCASSLGGGSLAENIQYFGAGTRLSVL.

Concerning this clonotype: At one of its ends the junction is not consistent with the germline gene, which may arise from a read error. This rearrangement joins TRBV27 to TRBJ2-7; D unclear. Germline V gives CDR1 MNHEY, CDR2 SMNVEV (reference sequence). The CDR3 is 15 residues long. The CDR3 loop is CASSLSESSSYGQYF. In nucleotides, the CDR3 is TGTGCCAGCAGTTTATCGGAGTCCAGCTCCTACGGGCAGTACTTC.

At least ten counts were recorded for this clonotype. The V and J genes are TRBV20-1 and TRBJ1-4; the match to TRBD1 covers 11 bases. The CDR3 runs 17 residues. V lost 5 bases, J lost 8 bases, and 16 bases stayed unmatched. CDR1 is DFQATT, CDR2 SNEGSKA, per germline (reference sequence). The CDR3 here is CSAREGTGGAAGEKLFF. In nucleotides, the CDR3 is TGCAGTGCTCGGGAAGGGACAGGGGGTGCAGCAGGAGAAAAACTGTTTTTT.

This clonotype was recorded many times. The genes are TRBV28 and TRBJ2-1, with D possibly being TRBD2 (6 bases). The V end lost 8 bases, the J end lost 0 bases, and 8 bases lay between the germline ends. Germline values: CDR1 MDHEN, CDR2 SYDVKM. The CDR3 has 13 residues. For the CDR3, the DNA is TGTGCCAGCTGGACTACCTCCTACAATGAGCAGTTCTTC. This encodes CASWTTSYNEQFF.

This clonotype was counted only a few times. The gene calls are TRBV27 and TRBJ2-7; D gene ambiguous. CDR1 and CDR2 from the germline V gene are MNHEY and SMNVEV (reference sequence). V was trimmed by 6 bases and J by 2 bases, leaving 11 bases between them. There are 13 residues in the CDR3. The CDR3 region has the DNA TGTGCCAGCAGGGTCGGCGCTACCTACGAGCAGTACTTC. Translation: CASRVGATYEQYF.

The chain links TRBV5-1 to TRBJ1-6; 7 bases are a match to TRBD1. The CDR3 is 15 amino acids. The trim removed 3 bases at V and 7 bases at J, leaving 7 bases unmatched. The V gene's germline CDR1 is SGHRS and CDR2 YFSETQ. As DNA, the CDR3 is TGCGCCAGCAGCTCCCACAGGGGAAACAATTCACCCCTCCACTTT. Translation gives CASSSHRGNNSPLHF.

In this sample, this clonotype turned up many times. The gene calls are TRBV30 and TRBJ1-1, with a possible D match to TRBD1 (5 bases). The V end was cut by 1 base, the J end by 4 bases, with 7 bases between. The germline V gene has CDR1 GTSNPN and CDR2 SVGIG (reference sequence). CDR3 length: 12 residues. CDR3 in DNA: TGTGCCTGGAGTGGCCAGGGCACTGAAGCTTTCTTT. This translates into CAWSGQGTEAFF.

This clonotype was seen at least ten times. The CDR3 coding sequence is TGTGCCAGCAGCGCCGTACCGGGACTAGCGGACAATGAGCAGTTCTTC. Translating gives CASSAVPGLADNEQFF. This chain connects TRBV11-2 to TRBJ2-1, with 11 bases lining up with TRBD2. Germline trimming cut 5 bases from V and 5 bases from J; bases unmatched to any gene: 8. The CDR3 extends over 16 amino acids. The germline gives CDR1 SGHAT, CDR2 FQNNGV.

The chain is built from TRBV6-5 and TRBJ1-5, with D possibly being TRBD1 (5 bases). Germline-derived CDR1 and CDR2 are MNHEY and SVGAGI. The CDR3 is made up of 14 amino acids. With 2 bases removed from V and 1 base from J, the gap between germline ends came to 6 bases. For the CDR3, the DNA is TGTGCCAGCAGTTACCCAGGGAGCAATCAGCCCCAGCATTTT. As protein: CASSYPGSNQPQHF.

The chain is built from TRBV29-1 and TRBJ1-3; D remains ambiguous. V was shortened by 5 bases and J by 4 bases, with 15 bases between the two germline ends. CDR1 is SQVTM, CDR2 ANQGSEA, per germline. This CDR3 contains 14 residues. The CDR3 region has the DNA TGCAGCGTTCCCGGGCCAGAGCAAGGAAACACCATATATTTT. This gives the protein CSVPGPEQGNTIYF.

This clonotype was counted between two and nine times. The V and J genes are TRBV29-1 and TRBJ2-3, with 12 bases lining up with TRBD2. The V segment lost 2 bases and the J segment 1 base; nucleotides outside the gene matches: 13. CDR1 is SQVTM, CDR2 ANQGSEA, per germline. The length of the CDR3 is 19 residues. The CDR3 DNA follows: TGCAGCGTTGAATGGCGGCTAGCGGGAGGGCCCTCGCGCACAGATACGCAGTATTTT. Translating gives CSVEWRLAGGPSRTDTQYF.

V gene TRBV18 combines with J gene TRBJ1-3; 7 bases agree with TRBD1. CDR1 and CDR2 (germline): KGHSH, LQKENI. V gave up 5 bases and J gave up 0 bases; unmatched junction bases: 7. The CDR3 loop spans 16 amino acids. DNA of the CDR3: TGTGCCAGCTCAGAGGAGGGGGCGCGCTCTGGAAACACCATATATTTT. This translates into CASSEEGARSGNTIYF.

Many counts were recorded for this clonotype. The V and J genes are TRBV3-1 and TRBJ1-2; TRBD1 aligns across 10 bases. V was pared by 3 bases and J by 4 bases, with 5 bases of the junction left unmatched. The length of the CDR3 is 15 residues. From germline, CDR1 is LGHDT and CDR2 YNNKEL (reference sequence). The CDR3 DNA follows: TGTGCCAGCAGCCACGGGACAGGGGCTTCCTATGGCTACACCTTC. Amino acid sequence: CASSHGTGASYGYTF.

V usage is TRBV7-9 and J usage is TRBJ2-3, with 7 bases aligning to TRBD1. From germline, CDR1 is SEHNR and CDR2 FQNEAQ (reference sequence). The CDR3 runs 16 residues. Trimming at V came to 5 bases and at J to 3 bases, leaving 11 bases not matched to a gene. This chain's CDR3 is CASSTPTGLLTDTQYF. CDR3 sequence (DNA): TGTGCCAGCAGCACCCCGACAGGGCTTTTGACAGATACGCAGTATTTT.

At least ten counts were recorded for this clonotype. This chain joins TRBV30 and TRBJ2-7, with D maybe TRBD2 (6 bases). Trimming removed 7 bases at V and 12 bases at J, with 19 bases between. Germline V gene sequence: CDR1 GTSNPN, CDR2 SVGIG (reference sequence). The CDR3 has 11 residues. This chain's CDR3 is CAFTNGGRGYF. The CDR3 nucleotides are TGTGCCTTTACCAACGGGGGACGAGGGTACTTC. Supplemented by reference TRBV30 and TRBJ2-7, the full variable domain reads SQTIHQWPATLVQPVGSPLSLECTVEGTSNPNLYWYRQAAGRGLQLLFYSVGIGQISSEVPQNLSASRPQDRQFILSSKKLLLSDSGFYLCAFTNGGRGYFGPGTRLTVT.